Listed here is a single T cell receptor (beta chain). Its specificity is not known. This record comes from a study of monozygotic twins with inflammatory bowel disease. The blood volume drawn from each donor was roughly 2.5 ml. Unfractionated whole blood yielded total RNA, and T cells were not sorted. Study-wide points: Findings did not support one strong IBD-associated signal or clonotype.

Following a re-call of the 5' RACE reads, TCRdb has one entry per CDR3 protein and lacks DNA. In all, the sample yields 80,000 or so distinct CDR3 sequences. Sample: blood. This sequence was found in a human donor with ulcerative colitis or Crohn's disease, or a healthy co-twin of an affected twin (not recorded which).

CDR3 in amino acids: CASREGPTNYGYTF. The chain combines TRBV5-1 with TRBJ1-2. This CDR3 is built from 14 residues. Germline V gene sequence: CDR1 SGHRS, CDR2 YFSETQ.